These 20 T cell receptor beta chains came from one sample sequenced in a study of yellow fever vaccine responses in identical twins. TCRdb independently ran MiXCR on the RT-PCR reads; one entry per CDR3 protein. The sample gives about 6,900 distinct CDR3 sequences, 84% of which show up once; 3% to 4% is in the top ten. Source: T cells from blood (PBMCs), unsorted or a sorted subset (not recorded which), taken before or after yellow fever vaccination (not recorded which). These receptors all stem from a woman between 18 and 29 years old who received the yellow fever vaccine.

This chain joins TRBV11-2 and TRBJ2-1; D gene unclear. V lost 4 bases and J 4 bases, leaving 11 bases between the germline ends. The germline V gene encodes CDR1 SGHAT and CDR2 FQNNGV. This CDR3 comprises 14 residues. Here the CDR3 reads CASSSPFRYNEQFF. CDR3 coding DNA: TGTGCCAGCAGCTCCCCGTTCAGATACAATGAGCAGTTCTTC.

This chain joins TRBV4-2 and TRBJ2-7; tentatively, D is TRBD1 or TRBD2 (5 bases each). Germline CDR1 and CDR2: LGHNA and YNFKEQ. The CDR3 runs 15 residues. Between the trimmed V and J ends, which lost 4 bases and 3 bases, there was a span of 16 bases. The CDR3 spells CASSLTGTGLYEQYF. Here the CDR3 DNA reads TGTGCCAGCAGCCTAACCGGGACGGGGCTCTACGAGCAGTACTTC.

A single count supports this clonotype. One junction end disagrees with the germline gene, perhaps due to a read error. The V and J genes are TRBV6-2 or TRBV6-3 and TRBJ1-1; the D is unclear. CDR3 length: 11 residues. Per the germline V gene, CDR1 is MNHEY and CDR2 is SVGEGT. The CDR3 DNA reads TGTGCCAGCAGTTACGGGCCCAACCGCGTCTTT. Translating it yields CASSYGPNRVF.

The CDR3 DNA reads TGTGCCAGCAGTTCCACAGAAAACATTCAGTACTTC. The encoded protein is CASSSTENIQYF. The chain has TRBV6-5 and TRBJ2-4, with D uncertain. The ends were cut back, 4 bases at V and 5 bases at J, with 6 bases in the middle. The CDR3 sequence is 12 residues long. Per germline, CDR1 MNHEY and CDR2 SVGAGI.

This chain joins TRBV10-3 and TRBJ1-1; a weak D match, TRBD1 (6 bases). The V end lost 10 bases, the J end lost 5 bases, and 23 bases lay between the germline ends. From germline, CDR1 is ENHRY and CDR2 SYGVKD. This CDR3 is 15 amino acids long. CDR3: CATITNPQGKTEAFF. The CDR3 nucleotides read TGTGCCACCATAACCAATCCACAGGGAAAGACTGAAGCTTTCTTT.

V is TRBV27 and J is TRBJ2-3; D might be TRBD2 (6 bases). Looked up from germline, CDR1 is MNHEY and CDR2 is SMNVEV (reference sequence). This CDR3 has 14 residues. V was cut by 5 bases and J by 6 bases, with 15 bases left in between. The CDR3 sequence: CASSRGTLADTQYF. For the CDR3, the DNA is TGTGCCAGCAGTAGGGGAACTCTAGCGGATACGCAGTATTTT.

V usage is TRBV5-1 and J usage is TRBJ2-3; the D gene is possibly TRBD1 (5 bases). Germline V lookup: CDR1 SGHRS, CDR2 YFSETQ. With 4 bases removed from V and 2 bases from J, the gap between germline ends came to 17 bases. The CDR3 is 16 residues long. The DNA of the CDR3 is TGCGCCAGCAGCACCCTCCGGGCAGGGAACACAGATACGCAGTATTTT. Translated: CASSTLRAGNTDTQYF. Supplemented by reference TRBV5-1 and TRBJ2-3, the full variable domain reads KAGVTQTPRYLIKTRGQQVTLSCSPISGHRSVSWYQQTPGQGLQFLFEYFSETQRNKGNFPGRFSGRQFSNSRSEMNVSTLELGDSALYLCASSTLRAGNTDTQYFGPGTRLTVL.

This chain links TRBV11-1 with TRBJ2-1, with D uncertain. This CDR3 region has 11 residues. CDR1 is SGHAT, CDR2 FQDESV, per germline (reference sequence). Trimming took off 3 bases at V and 10 bases at J, with 7 bases between the two ends. CDR3: CASSLVTEQFF. CDR3 nucleotide sequence: TGTGCCAGCAGCTTGGTAACCGAGCAGTTCTTC.

This clonotype is a singleton in its sample. This chain joins TRBV7-3 and TRBJ2-1; 8 nucleotides line up with TRBD1. The V gene's germline CDR1 is SGHTA and CDR2 FQGTGA. Trimming at V came to 5 bases and at J to 5 bases, leaving 2 bases not matched to a gene. There are 13 residues in the CDR3. The CDR3 coding sequence is TGTGCCAGCAGCAACAGGGGGAACAATGAGCAGTTCTTC. It is translated as CASSNRGNNEQFF. The whole variable domain, remainder taken from reference TRBV7-3 and TRBJ2-1, is GAGVSQTPSNKVTEKGKYVELRCDPISGHTALYWYRQSLGQGPEFLIYFQGTGAADDSGLPNDRFFAVRPEGSVSTLKIQRTERGDSAVYLCASSNRGNNEQFFGPGTRLTVL.

CDR3 in amino acids: CASTSNEEVAKNIQYF. In DNA, the CDR3 is TGTGCCAGCACCTCCAACGAGGAAGTAGCCAAAAACATTCAGTACTTC. The rearrangement links TRBV5-4 to TRBJ2-4; D is undetermined. Germline V gene sequence: CDR1 SGHNT, CDR2 YYREEE (reference sequence). Trimming took off 6 bases at V and 0 bases at J, with 16 bases between the two ends. CDR3 length: 16 residues.

The rearrangement uses TRBV7-3 and TRBJ1-5, with D tentatively TRBD1 (5 bases). The V end was cut by 5 bases, the J end by 5 bases, with 13 bases between. Germline-derived CDR1 and CDR2 are SGHTA and FQGTGA. CDR3 length: 14 amino acids. The CDR3 loop is CASSIPLTDQPQHF. CDR3 DNA sequence: TGTGCCAGCAGCATCCCACTGACAGATCAGCCCCAGCATTTT.

The chain uses TRBV15 and TRBJ2-1; D not resolved. CDR3 length: 15 amino acids. In germline, CDR1 is LNHNV, CDR2 YYDKDF (reference sequence). The V end lost 1 base, the J end lost 4 bases, and 11 bases lay between the germline ends. The CDR3 loop is CATSRGEDGYNEQFF. CDR3 in DNA: TGTGCCACCAGCAGAGGAGAAGACGGTTACAATGAGCAGTTCTTC.

Remarks on this clonotype: One end of the junction is discordant with germline, which a read error may explain. The gene calls are TRBV11-1 and TRBJ2-2; 7 bases line up with TRBD2. Germline loops: CDR1 SGHAT, CDR2 FQDESV (reference sequence). CDR3 length: 16 residues. The CDR3 region is CASSPASGAYTGELFF. The CDR3 region has the DNA TGTGCCAGCAGCCCTGCTAGCGGAGCTTACACCGGGGAGCTTTTTTTT.

The chain employs TRBV10-1 and TRBJ1-2; D is undetermined. V shed 6 bases and J shed 6 bases, with 23 bases lying between them. Per the germline V gene, CDR1 is WNHNN and CDR2 is SYGVQD (reference sequence). The CDR3 is 16 amino acids. CDR3 nucleotides: TGCGCCAGCAGGCGCGGGTACCATAATTCGATACATGGCTACACCTTC. Protein product: CASRRGYHNSIHGYTF.

This chain uses TRBV19 with TRBJ2-1; tentatively, D is TRBD1 (5 bases). This CDR3 is 13 amino acids long. CDR1 and CDR2 (germline): LNHDA, SQIVND (reference sequence). Between the trimmed V and J ends, which lost 1 base and 7 bases, there was a span of 8 bases. CDR3 in DNA: TGTGCCAGTAGTATAGTAAGGGGTAATGAGCAGTTCTTC. This sequence encodes CASSIVRGNEQFF.

This chain joins TRBV10-3 and TRBJ2-7, with 8 positions matching TRBD1. Trimming at V came to 4 bases and at J to 0 bases, leaving 8 bases not matched to a gene. Germline V gives CDR1 ENHRY, CDR2 SYGVKD. This CDR3 has 16 residues. The CDR3 spells CAISANRGDISYEQYF. Written as DNA, the CDR3 is TGTGCCATCAGTGCCAACAGGGGGGATATCTCCTACGAGCAGTACTTC.

This chain connects TRBV5-6 to TRBJ1-1; possibly TRBD1 for D (6 bases). CDR1 is SGHDT, CDR2 YYEEEE, per germline. V was trimmed by 4 bases and J by 3 bases, leaving 7 bases between them. There are 12 residues in the CDR3. The CDR3 DNA follows: TGTGCCAGCAGCCAGGGGTACACTGAAGCTTTCTTT. Translating gives CASSQGYTEAFF.

The chain employs TRBV7-9 and TRBJ1-6; D is undetermined. V shed 4 bases and J shed 9 bases, with 13 bases lying between them. The germline gives CDR1 SEHNR, CDR2 FQNEAQ (reference sequence). This CDR3 is 14 amino acids long. CDR3 bases: TGTGCCAGCAGCTATAGTACTGTCGGTTCACCCCTCCACTTT. This sequence encodes CASSYSTVGSPLHF.

The chain employs TRBV29-1 and TRBJ1-2, with no clear D. Trimming took off 3 bases at V and 4 bases at J, with 15 bases between the two ends. Per germline, CDR1 SQVTM and CDR2 ANQGSEA. There are 14 residues in the CDR3. The CDR3 spells CSVDLAGSTYGYTF. CDR3 DNA sequence: TGCAGCGTTGATTTGGCTGGTTCTACCTATGGCTACACCTTC.

The chain combines TRBV6-2 or TRBV6-3 with TRBJ2-7, with D hard to call. CDR3 length: 11 amino acids. The germline gives CDR1 MNHEY, CDR2 SVGEGT. The V end lost 3 bases, the J end lost 5 bases, and 5 bases lay between the germline ends. This CDR3 is CASSYVDEQYF. CDR3 in DNA: TGTGCCAGCAGTTATGTCGACGAGCAGTACTTC.